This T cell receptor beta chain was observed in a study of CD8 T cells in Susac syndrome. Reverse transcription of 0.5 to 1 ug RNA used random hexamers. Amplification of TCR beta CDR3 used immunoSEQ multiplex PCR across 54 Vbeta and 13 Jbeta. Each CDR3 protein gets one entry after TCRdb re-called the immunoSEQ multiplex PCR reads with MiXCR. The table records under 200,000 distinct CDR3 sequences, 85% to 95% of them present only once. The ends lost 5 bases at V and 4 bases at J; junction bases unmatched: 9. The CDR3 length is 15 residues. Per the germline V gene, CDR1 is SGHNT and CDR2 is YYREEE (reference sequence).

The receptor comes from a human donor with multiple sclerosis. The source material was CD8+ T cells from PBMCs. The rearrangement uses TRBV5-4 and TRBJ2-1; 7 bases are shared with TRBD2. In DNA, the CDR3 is TGTGCCAGCAGTAAAGTCGGGGGGAAATACAATGAGCAGTTCTTC. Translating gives CASSKVGGKYNEQFF.